Detailed here is one T cell receptor (beta chain). Its antigen is undetermined. V dropped 1 base and J dropped 5 bases, with 17 bases sitting between them. Looked up from germline, CDR1 is SGHTA and CDR2 is FQGNSA. The CDR3 sequence is 17 residues long. This entry is derived from a study of graft-versus-host responses after intestinal transplantation. Study-level background: Grafts were multivisceral, liver-intestinal, or isolated intestinal. For approximately 3 years after anti-thymocyte globulin induction, all recipients took tacrolimus and steroids.

Whole-study results and caveats: The highest levels of circulating GvH clones went along with early declines in HvG clones after transplant. GvH clones turned up in recipient marrow; some had shown up first in ileum or blood.

Data came from immunoSEQ multiplex PCR; TCRdb stores just in-frame clones and leaves some out. Here the sample spans around 90,000 clones, more than 90% being singletons. The sequenced sample was unstimulated CD4+ T cells sorted from spleen or lymph node cells, obtained before intestinal transplant. The rearrangement joins TRBV7-2 to TRBJ1-4; D perhaps matches TRBD1 (5 bases). This receptor was identified in a human donor who received an intestinal transplant. This CDR3 reads CASSLGFLLGLNEKLFF. CDR3 nucleotide sequence: TGTGCCAGCAGCTTAGGGTTCCTCCTGGGGCTGAATGAAAAACTGTTTTTT.